The clone carrying this T cell receptor beta chain was counted ten times or more. A multiplex PCR was run with 60 Vbeta primers and 13 Jbeta primers. The protocol was immunoSEQ multiplex PCR, while the TCRdb copy is restricted to in-frame clones and leaves out a portion. The repertoire holds under 150,000 clones, 79% seen once, with approximately 3% in the top ten. This entry belongs to a study of cytomegalovirus exposure and HLA in healthy donors. CDR1 is SNHLY and CDR2 is FYNNEI in the germline V gene. Trimming removed 6 bases from V and 3 bases from J; junction bases left unmatched: 6. This CDR3 has 14 residues.

The chain uses TRBV2 and TRBJ1-1; 8 nucleotides align to TRBD1. The specimen sequenced was PBMCs. The clonotype comes from a female donor in good health and CMV-seronegative. The CDR3 nucleotides are TGTGCCAGCAGAAAGGACAGGGTGGACACTGAAGCTTTCTTT. As protein: CASRKDRVDTEAFF.